This TCR beta chain was identified in a study of vaccination and CD4 T cells after COVID-19. CD4+ T cells that had been cultured provided DNA sequenced with the Oncomine TCR Beta short-read assay. From the PCR reads, TCRdb called clonotypes with MiXCR, one entry per CDR3 protein. The sample holds roughly 15,000 distinct CDR3 sequences, approximately 59% seen once. Notes on this clonotype: Its antigen is not identified.

Trimming removed 5 bases at V and 2 bases at J, with 9 bases between. Germline CDR1 is LNHDA and CDR2 is SQIVND (reference sequence). The length of the CDR3 is 13 residues. Treatment specified: approximately 11-day PBMC culture with coronavirus spike peptide pools or control peptides (ViraFEST assay). The TCR sequence derives from a human donor who had recovered from COVID-19. V is TRBV19 and J is TRBJ1-2; TRBD1 might be the D (5 bases). The sequenced sample was CD4+ T cells from blood, cultured in vitro, obtained after SARS-CoV-2 vaccination. As DNA, the CDR3 is TGTGCCAGTAGTTACCGGGACAACTATGGCTACACCTTC. This encodes CASSYRDNYGYTF.